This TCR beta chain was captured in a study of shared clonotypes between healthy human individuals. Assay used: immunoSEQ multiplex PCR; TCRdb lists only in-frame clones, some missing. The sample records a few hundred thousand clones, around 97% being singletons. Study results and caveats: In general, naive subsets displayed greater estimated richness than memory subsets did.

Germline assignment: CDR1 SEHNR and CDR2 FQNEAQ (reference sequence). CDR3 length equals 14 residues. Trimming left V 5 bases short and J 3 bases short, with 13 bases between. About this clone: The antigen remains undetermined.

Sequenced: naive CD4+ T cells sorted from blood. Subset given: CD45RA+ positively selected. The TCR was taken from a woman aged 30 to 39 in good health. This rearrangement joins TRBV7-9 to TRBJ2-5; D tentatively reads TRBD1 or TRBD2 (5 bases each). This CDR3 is CASSPPGPKETQYF. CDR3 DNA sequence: TGTGCCAGCAGCCCCCCGGGGCCTAAAGAGACCCAGTACTTC.